This T cell receptor (beta chain) appears in the sequencing data of a study of shared clonotypes between healthy human individuals. Study-level results: Sampling was confined to blood; repertoires within tissues likely differ.

Sequencing used immunoSEQ multiplex PCR; TCRdb keeps in-frame clones, though not all of them. The data hold around 2.5 million clones, with 80% to 95% observed a single time. Notes on this clone: Its specificity is not known.

Germline V lookup: CDR1 MNHEY, CDR2 SVGAGI. V was pared by 2 bases and J by 1 base, with 8 bases between. This CDR3 spans 14 amino acids. What was sequenced was naive CD4+ T cells from PBMCs. Subset noted: CD45RA+ positively selected. This chain uses TRBV6-5 with TRBJ2-5; D unclear. The receptor was isolated from a man between 18 and 35 years old in good health. Some clones in this sample may be carry-over from other donors' samples. Written as DNA, the CDR3 is TGTGCCAGCAGTTACGCCAGGAGCCAAGAGACCCAGTACTTC. This sequence encodes CASSYARSQETQYF.